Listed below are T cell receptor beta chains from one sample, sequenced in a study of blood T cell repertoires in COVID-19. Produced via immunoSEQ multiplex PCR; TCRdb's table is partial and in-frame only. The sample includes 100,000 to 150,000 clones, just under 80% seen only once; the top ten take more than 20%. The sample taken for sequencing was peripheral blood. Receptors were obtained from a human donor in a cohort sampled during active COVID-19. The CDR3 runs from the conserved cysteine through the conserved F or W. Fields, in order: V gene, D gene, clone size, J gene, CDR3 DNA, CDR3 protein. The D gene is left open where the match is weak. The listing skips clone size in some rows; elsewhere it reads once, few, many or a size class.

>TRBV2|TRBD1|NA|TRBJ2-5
TGTGCCAGCAGTTGGACAGGTCAAGAGACCCAGTACTTC
CASSWTGQETQYF
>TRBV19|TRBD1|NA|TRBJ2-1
TGTGCCAGTACCTCTTCGGACAGGGTGCGGGATGAGCAGTTCTTC
CASTSSDRVRDEQFF
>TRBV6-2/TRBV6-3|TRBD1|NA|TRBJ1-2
TGTGCCAGCAGTTTGGACAGGGGGACGTCCTATGGCTACACCTTC
CASSLDRGTSYGYTF
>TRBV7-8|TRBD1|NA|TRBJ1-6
TGTGCCAGCAGCTTAAAGGGACAGGGGTCACCCCTCCACTTT
CASSLKGQGSPLHF
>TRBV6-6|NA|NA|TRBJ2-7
TGTGCCAGCAGTCGACGTCAAGTGGGGGCATACCCCTACGAGCAGTACTTC
CASSRRQVGAYPYEQYF
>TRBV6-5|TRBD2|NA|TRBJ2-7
TGTGCCAGCAGGGGGTGGACTAGCGGGTACGAGCAGTACTTC
CASRGWTSGYEQYF
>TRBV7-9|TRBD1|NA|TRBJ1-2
TGTGCCAGCAGCTTAGACAGGGGTCGGAACTATGGCTACACCTTC
CASSLDRGRNYGYTF
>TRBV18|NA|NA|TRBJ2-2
TGTGCCAGCTCACCTACAGTGAACACCGGGGAGCTGTTTTTT
CASSPTVNTGELFF
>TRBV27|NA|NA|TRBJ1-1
TGTGCCAGCAGTTTAGCGGGACCGTTGGAAGCTTTCTTT
CASSLAGPLEAFF
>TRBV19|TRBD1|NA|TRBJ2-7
TGTGCCAGTAGTGGACGACAGGGAAACGACGAGCAGTACTTC
CASSGRQGNDEQYF
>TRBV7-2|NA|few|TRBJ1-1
TGTGCCAGCAGCCTGAGGACAGAGAACACTGAAGCTTTCTTT
CASSLRTENTEAFF
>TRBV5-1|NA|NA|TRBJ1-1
TGCGCCAGCAGCTTGGCTGCTAGGGGGAAGACTGAAGCTTTCTTT
CASSLAARGKTEAFF
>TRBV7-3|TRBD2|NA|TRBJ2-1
TGTGCCAGCAGCACCGGGACTAGCGGGGCCAGAGAGCAGTTCTTC
CASSTGTSGAREQFF
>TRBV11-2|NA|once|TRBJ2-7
TGTGCCAGCAGCTTAGCGGGAGAAGGTTTTGACGAGCAGTACTTC
CASSLAGEGFDEQYF
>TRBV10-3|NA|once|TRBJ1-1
TGTGCCATCAGTGAGGCTCGAGGGCTCGGCACTGAAGCTTTCTTT
CAISEARGLGTEAFF
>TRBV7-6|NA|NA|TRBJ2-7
TGTGCCAGCAGCTTAGATCCAGGCGACCCTATAGAGCAGTACTTC
CASSLDPGDPIEQYF
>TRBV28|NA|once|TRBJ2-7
TGTGCCAGCAGTTTAAGGCAGGGGTGGCACGAGCAGTACTTC
CASSLRQGWHEQYF
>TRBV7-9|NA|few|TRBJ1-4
TGTGCCAGCAGCTTTATCTCAACTAATGAAAAACTGTTTTTT
CASSFISTNEKLFF
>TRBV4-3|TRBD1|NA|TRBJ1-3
TGCGCCAGCAGCCTTACCCTGACAGGGGTAGGAAACACCATATATTTT
CASSLTLTGVGNTIYF
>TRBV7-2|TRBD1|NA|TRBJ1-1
TGTGCCAGCAGCCTCCGATGGGGTCAGGGGGCGTTTAACACTGAAGCTTTCTTT
CASSLRWGQGAFNTEAFF
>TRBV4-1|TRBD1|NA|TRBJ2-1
TGCGCCAGCAGCCAAGATCCTGGGACAGGGGGCGCAGCCTCCTACAATGAGCAGTTCTTC
CASSQDPGTGGAASYNEQFF
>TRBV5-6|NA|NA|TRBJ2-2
TGTGCCAGCAGCTTGGGACAGTACACCGGGGAGCTGTTTTTT
CASSLGQYTGELFF
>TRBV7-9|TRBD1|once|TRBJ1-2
TGTGCCAGCAGCTTAGGGACAGGGGATAACTATGGCTACACCTTC
CASSLGTGDNYGYTF
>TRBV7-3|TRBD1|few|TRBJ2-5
TGTGCCAGCAGCCCAGACAGGGGCCCCAGGGAGACCCAGTACTTC
CASSPDRGPRETQYF
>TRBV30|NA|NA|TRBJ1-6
TGTGCCTGGAGCGCCGGTGTGATCGGGGGTTCACCCCTCCACTTT
CAWSAGVIGGSPLHF
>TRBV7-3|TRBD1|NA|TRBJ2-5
TGTGCCAGCAGCAGAGGGGGCCCCCAAGAGACCCAGTACTTC
CASSRGGPQETQYF
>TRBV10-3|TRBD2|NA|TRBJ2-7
TGTGCCATCAGTGTAGTAGCGGGGGGTACCTACGAGCAGTACTTC
CAISVVAGGTYEQYF
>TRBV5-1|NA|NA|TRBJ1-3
TGCGCCAGCAGCTTGGCGGGCCAGGGAACTGGAAACACCATATATTTT
CASSLAGQGTGNTIYF
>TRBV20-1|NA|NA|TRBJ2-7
TGCAGTGCTAGAGATAGCTACGAGCAGTACTTC
CSARDSYEQYF
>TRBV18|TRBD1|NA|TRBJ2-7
TGTGCCAGCTCACCAGGACAGGGGGCCTACGAGCAGTACTTC
CASSPGQGAYEQYF